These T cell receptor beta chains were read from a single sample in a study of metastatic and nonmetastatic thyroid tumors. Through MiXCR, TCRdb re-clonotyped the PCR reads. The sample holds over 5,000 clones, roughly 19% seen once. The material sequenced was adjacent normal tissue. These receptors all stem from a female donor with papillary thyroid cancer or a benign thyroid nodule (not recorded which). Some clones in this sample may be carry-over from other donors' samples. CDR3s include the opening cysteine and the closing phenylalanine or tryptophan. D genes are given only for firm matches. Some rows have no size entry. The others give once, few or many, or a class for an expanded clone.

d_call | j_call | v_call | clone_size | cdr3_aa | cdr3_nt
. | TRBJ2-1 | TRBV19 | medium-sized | CASSIRTASSYNEQFF | TGTGCCAGTAGTATCCGGACTGCCTCCTCCTACAATGAGCAGTTCTTC
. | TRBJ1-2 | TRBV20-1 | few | CSARPPDYGYTF | TGCAGTGCCCGGCCGCCAGACTATGGCTACACCTTC
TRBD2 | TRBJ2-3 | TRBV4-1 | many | CASSQWRGGRDTQYF | TGCGCCAGCAGCCAATGGCGGGGGGGCCGAGATACGCAGTATTTT
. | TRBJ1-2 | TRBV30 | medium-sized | CAWSVQWTVVYGYTF | TGTGCCTGGAGTGTACAATGGACGGTAGTTTATGGCTACACCTTC
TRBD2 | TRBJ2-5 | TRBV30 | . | CAWIWGEGETQYF | TGTGCCTGGATTTGGGGGGAGGGAGAGACCCAGTACTTC
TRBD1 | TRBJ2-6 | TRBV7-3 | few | CASSSRTGYLVGANVLTF | TGTGCCAGCAGCTCGCGGACAGGGTATCTGGTAGGGGCCAACGTCCTGACTTTC
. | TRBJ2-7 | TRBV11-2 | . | CASSLGEQYF | TGTGCCAGCAGCTTAGGCGAGCAGTACTTC
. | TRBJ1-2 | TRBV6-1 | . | CASSPGGALYGYTF | TGTGCCAGCAGCCCGGGTGGGGCTCTATATGGCTACACCTTC
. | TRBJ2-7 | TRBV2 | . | CASSERQYEQYF | TGTGCCAGCAGCGAAAGACAGTACGAGCAGTACTTC
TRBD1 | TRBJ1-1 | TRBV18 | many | CASSPENTQGRTEAFF | TGTGCCAGCTCCCCGGAAAATACACAGGGGCGCACTGAAGCTTTCTTT
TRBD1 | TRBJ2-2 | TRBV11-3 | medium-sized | CASSPRQGLDTGELFF | TGTGCCAGCAGCCCCAGACAGGGTTTAGACACCGGGGAGCTGTTTTTT
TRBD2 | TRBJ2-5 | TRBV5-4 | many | CASSLGLAGFEETQYF | TGTGCCAGCAGCCTGGGACTAGCGGGGTTCGAGGAGACCCAGTACTTC
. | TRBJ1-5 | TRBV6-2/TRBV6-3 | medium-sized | CASSWGVDSNQPQHF | TGTGCCAGCAGTTGGGGGGTCGATAGCAATCAGCCCCAGCATTTT
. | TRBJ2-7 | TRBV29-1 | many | CSVVGGGRGSYEQYF | TGCAGCGTTGTAGGGGGAGGAAGGGGTTCCTACGAGCAGTACTTC
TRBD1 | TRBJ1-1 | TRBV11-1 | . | CASSPRQGACYTEAFF | TGTGCCAGCAGCCCGAGACAGGGGGCGTGTTATACTGAAGCTTTCTTT
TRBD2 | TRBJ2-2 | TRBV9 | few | CASSPTSGVVTGELFF | TGTGCCAGCAGCCCTACTAGCGGGGTGGTTACCGGGGAGCTGTTTTTT
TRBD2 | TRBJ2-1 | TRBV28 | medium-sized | CASKWAGGSNEQFF | TGTGCCAGCAAATGGGCGGGGGGTTCAAATGAGCAGTTCTTC
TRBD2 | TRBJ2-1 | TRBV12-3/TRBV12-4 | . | CASSPGGPIVEQFF | TGTGCCAGCAGCCCGGGGGGTCCGATTGTTGAGCAGTTCTTC
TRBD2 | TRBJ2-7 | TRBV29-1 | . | CSAFGTSGSRGDQYF | TGCAGCGCATTTGGGACTAGCGGGTCCCGGGGTGATCAGTACTTC
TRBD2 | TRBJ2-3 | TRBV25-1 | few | CASSERAGGVLATDTRYF | TGTGCCAGCAGTGAACGGGCGGGAGGGGTTCTAGCCACAGATACGCGGTATTTT
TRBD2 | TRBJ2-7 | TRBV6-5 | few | CASSYSKSLAGTTQYF | TGTGCCAGCAGTTACTCGAAATCACTAGCGGGGACTACGCAGTACTTC
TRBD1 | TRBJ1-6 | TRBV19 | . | CASRGQGAIGETLHF | TGTGCCAGTAGAGGACAGGGGGCCATAGGGGAGACCCTCCACTTT
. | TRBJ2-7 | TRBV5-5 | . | CASSARSDSYEQYF | TGTGCCAGCAGCGCTCGATCCGACTCCTACGAGCAGTACTTC
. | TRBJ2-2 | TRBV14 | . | CASSQDNRAEHRELFF | TGTGCCAGCAGCCAAGATAATAGGGCGGAACACCGGGAGCTGTTTTTT
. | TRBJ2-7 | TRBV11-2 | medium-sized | CASSLALAPYEQYF | TGTGCCAGCAGCTTAGCGCTAGCGCCCTACGAGCAGTACTTC
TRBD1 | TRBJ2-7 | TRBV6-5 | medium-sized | CASSYLQGSEQYF | TGTGCCAGCAGTTACCTACAGGGGAGCGAGCAGTACTTC
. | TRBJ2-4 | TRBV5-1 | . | CASSLEVLDIQYF | TGCGCCAGCAGCTTGGAGGTGTTGGACATTCAGTACTTC
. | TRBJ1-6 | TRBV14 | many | CASSQVPARVPNSPLHF | TGTGCCAGCAGCCAAGTACCCGCCAGGGTGCCCAATTCACCCCTCCACTTT
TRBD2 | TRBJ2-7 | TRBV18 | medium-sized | CASSPTSIHEQYF | TGTGCCAGCTCACCGACTAGCATCCACGAGCAGTACTTC
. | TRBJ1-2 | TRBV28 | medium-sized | CASSLGPAGGYTF | TGTGCCAGCAGTTTGGGCCCTGCGGGGGGCTACACCTTC
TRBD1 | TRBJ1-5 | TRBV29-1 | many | CSAGQGFNQPQHF | TGCAGCGCCGGACAGGGGTTTAATCAGCCCCAGCATTTT
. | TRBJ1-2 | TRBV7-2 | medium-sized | CASSLARGAKDGYTF | TGTGCCAGCAGCTTAGCCCGGGGAGCTAAAGATGGCTACACCTTC
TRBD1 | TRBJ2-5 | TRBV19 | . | CASSGVGDRDVYWETQYF | TGTGCCAGTAGTGGTGTTGGGGACAGGGATGTATACTGGGAGACCCAGTACTTC
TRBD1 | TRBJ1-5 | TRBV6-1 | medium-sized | CASSEGQASQPQHF | TGTGCCAGCAGTGAGGGACAGGCCAGTCAGCCCCAGCATTTT
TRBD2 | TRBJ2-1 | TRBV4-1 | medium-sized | CASSQDAAGVLSYNEQFF | TGCGCCAGCAGCCAAGATGCGGCGGGAGTACTCTCCTACAATGAGCAGTTCTTC
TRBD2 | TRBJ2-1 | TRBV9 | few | CASSAAGELNNEQFF | TGTGCCAGCAGTGCCGCGGGGGAACTAAACAATGAGCAGTTCTTC
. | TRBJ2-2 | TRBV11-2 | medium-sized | CASSLDPPLMNTGELFF | TGTGCCAGCAGCTTAGATCCGCCCTTGATGAACACCGGGGAGCTGTTTTTT
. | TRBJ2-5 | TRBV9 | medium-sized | CASSAREETQYF | TGTGCCAGCAGCGCCCGGGAGGAGACCCAGTACTTC
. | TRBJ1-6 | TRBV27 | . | CASSPPRGVADNSPLHF | TGTGCCAGCAGCCCCCCCCGTGGGGTCGCGGATAATTCACCCCTCCACTTT
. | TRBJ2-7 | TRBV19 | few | CASSMGVEQYF | TGTGCCAGTAGTATGGGGGTGGAGCAGTACTTC
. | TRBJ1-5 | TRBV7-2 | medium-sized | CASSFGLSNQPQHF | TGTGCCAGCAGCTTTGGCCTGAGCAATCAGCCCCAGCATTTT
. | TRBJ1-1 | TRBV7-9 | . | CASSSTDREAFF | TGTGCCAGCAGCTCCACCGACAGGGAAGCTTTCTTT
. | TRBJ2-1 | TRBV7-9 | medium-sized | CASSLMGGDFDEQFF | TGTGCCAGCAGCTTAATGGGGGGTGATTTCGATGAGCAGTTCTTC
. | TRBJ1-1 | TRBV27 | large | CASSLSLNTEAFF | TGTGCCAGCAGTTTATCCCTGAACACTGAAGCTTTCTTT
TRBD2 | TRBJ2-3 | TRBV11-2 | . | CASSPGTIGRTYTQYF | TGTGCCAGCAGCCCGGGGACTATTGGGAGAACATATACGCAGTATTTT
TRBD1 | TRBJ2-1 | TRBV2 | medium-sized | CASSEAGRGIFYNEQFF | TGTGCCAGCAGTGAAGCCGGCAGGGGGATTTTCTACAATGAGCAGTTCTTC
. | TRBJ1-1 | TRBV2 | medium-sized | CASRVDGNTEAFF | TGTGCCAGCAGGGTGGACGGCAACACTGAAGCTTTCTTT
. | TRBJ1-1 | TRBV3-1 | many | CASSQDGTFRAFF | TGTGCCAGCAGCCAAGATGGGACCTTTCGAGCTTTCTTT
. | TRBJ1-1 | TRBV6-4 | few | CASKREDSLNTEAFF | TGTGCCAGCAAGAGAGAGGACAGCCTGAACACTGAAGCTTTCTTT
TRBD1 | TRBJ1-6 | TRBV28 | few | CASVGTVSTPLHF | TGTGCCAGCGTAGGGACAGTATCGACACCCCTCCACTTT
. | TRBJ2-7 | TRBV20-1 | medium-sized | CSASSPPDNYEQYF | TGCAGTGCTAGTTCCCCACCGGACAACTACGAGCAGTACTTC
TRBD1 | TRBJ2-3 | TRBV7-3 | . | CASSLLGQGAYTQYF | TGTGCCAGCAGCTTATTGGGGCAGGGGGCCTATACTCAGTATTTT
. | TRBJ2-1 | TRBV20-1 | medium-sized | CSAPDWLREQFF | TGCAGTGCGCCCGACTGGCTACGGGAGCAGTTCTTC
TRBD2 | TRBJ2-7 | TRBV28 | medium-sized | CASSTGLAGHEQYF | TGTGCCAGCAGCACCGGACTAGCGGGACACGAGCAGTACTTC
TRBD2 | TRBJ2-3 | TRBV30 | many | CAWSARLAGTDTQYF | TGTGCCTGGAGTGCCCGACTAGCGGGCACAGATACGCAGTATTTT
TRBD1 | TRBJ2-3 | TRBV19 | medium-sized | CASKERGRNTDTQYF | TGTGCCAGTAAAGAGAGGGGGCGAAACACAGATACGCAGTATTTT
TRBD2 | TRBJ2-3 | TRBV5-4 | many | CASSRYMTSGDTQYF | TGTGCCAGCAGCCGTTATATGACTAGCGGGGATACGCAGTATTTT
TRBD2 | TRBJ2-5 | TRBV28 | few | CASSRSAGTSGFETQYF | TGTGCCAGCAGCCGAAGTGCCGGGACTAGCGGATTCGAGACCCAGTACTTC
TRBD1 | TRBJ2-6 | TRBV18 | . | CASSSGQGATPNSGANVLTF | TGTGCCAGCTCATCGGGACAGGGGGCCACGCCCAACTCTGGGGCCAACGTCCTGACTTTC
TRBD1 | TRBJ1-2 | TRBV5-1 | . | CTSSLTGPGYTF | TGCACCAGCAGCTTGACAGGGCCCGGCTACACTTTC